There are a few counts of the clone carrying this T cell receptor (beta chain). Its antigen is undetermined. The record originates from a study of cytomegalovirus exposure and HLA in healthy donors. In the study overall: Earlier, 100 million to 130 million unique TCR beta sequences were recovered from about 170 million T cells by an analysis. There were some 400 genotyped donors. Of these, roughly 86% fell in the genetic ancestry cluster associated with self-reported Caucasian donors.

60 Vbeta and 13 Jbeta primers were used in PCR. Assay used: immunoSEQ multiplex PCR; TCRdb lists only in-frame clones, some missing. The sample includes more than 150,000 clones, approximately 88% of them seen just once. Whole-study results and caveats: The presence/absence work took it that sequencing depth was about the same across donors. The study put some 150 TCR beta chains on its list as cytomegalovirus-associated.

This sequence was found in a woman between 18 and 30 years old in good health and CMV-seronegative. The specimen sequenced was PBMCs.

The CDR3 reads CASRPPGYRNTIYF. In nucleotides, the CDR3 is TGTGCCAGCAGGCCGCCGGGATATAGAAACACCATATATTTT. This sequence joins TRBV6-5 and TRBJ1-3; D call uncertain. The V gene's germline CDR1 is MNHEY and CDR2 SVGAGI. The CDR3 totals 14 residues. Between the trimmed V and J ends, which lost 6 bases and 5 bases, there was a span of 14 bases.